A single sample gave rise to the 7 T cell receptor beta chains below, sequenced in a study of cytomegalovirus exposure and HLA in healthy donors. It was with 60 Vbeta and 13 Jbeta primers that the PCR ran. Only in-frame clones appear in the TCRdb table, and some are missing; sequencing was by immunoSEQ multiplex PCR. The sample has some 150,000 clones; roughly 70% are singletons. Sequenced sample: PBMCs. The receptors here all came from a man aged 25-40 years in good health and CMV-seronegative.

The chain employs TRBV7-2 and TRBJ2-6; TRBD2 matches at 7 bases. The CDR3 contains 15 residues. The germline V gene encodes CDR1 SGHTA and CDR2 FQGNSA. V shed 9 bases and J 2 bases; nucleotides not matched to a gene: 7. DNA for the CDR3: TGTGCCAGTGGCCGGGGGAGGGCTGGGGCCAACGTCCTGACTTTC. Translated, it gives CASGRGRAGANVLTF.

The rearrangement links TRBV10-3 to TRBJ2-7; TRBD1 matches 9 bases. The CDR3 totals 14 residues. Germline loops: CDR1 ENHRY, CDR2 SYGVKD. V was clipped by 8 bases and J by 0 bases; unmatched bases: 5. The CDR3 is CAISGTGSSYEQYF. The CDR3 DNA is TGTGCCATCTCCGGGACAGGGAGCTCCTACGAGCAGTACTTC.

The chain carries TRBV5-4 and TRBJ1-1; the match to TRBD1 covers 7 bases. J gave up 1 base and V 2 bases, and 5 bases lay outside the gene matches. The germline V gene encodes CDR1 SGHNT and CDR2 YYREEE (reference sequence). The CDR3 extends over 15 amino acids. The CDR3: CASSFYRGKNTEAFF. The CDR3 nucleotides read TGTGCCAGCAGCTTTTACAGGGGAAAGAACACTGAAGCTTTCTTT.

The chain recombines TRBV28 with TRBJ2-1; 13 bases align to TRBD2. Losses at the gene ends were 4 bases for V and 2 bases for J; bases not matched to a gene: 2. CDR3 length equals 16 residues. Per germline, CDR1 MDHEN and CDR2 SYDVKM. The CDR3 protein is CASSSGTSGTYNEQFF. For the CDR3, the DNA is TGTGCCAGCAGTTCCGGGACTAGCGGGACCTACAATGAGCAGTTCTTC.

This chain connects TRBV9 to TRBJ2-1; maybe TRBD1 (6 bases). Germline CDR1 and CDR2: SGDLS and YYNGEE. The ends were cut back, 3 bases at V and 6 bases at J, with 10 bases in the middle. The length of the CDR3 is 13 residues. CDR3 in DNA: TGTGCCAGCAGCGCAGGGGACACCAATGAGCAGTTCTTC. Its protein product is CASSAGDTNEQFF.

The chain carries TRBV28 and TRBJ2-5, with a tentative D call TRBD1 (6 bases). From germline, CDR1 is MDHEN and CDR2 SYDVKM. The CDR3 spans 13 residues. Between the trimmed V and J ends, which lost 5 bases and 4 bases, there was a span of 11 bases. For the CDR3, the DNA is TGTGCCAGCAGTGGAACAGGGTTAGAGACCCAGTACTTC. Protein sequence: CASSGTGLETQYF.

This clone has only one observation. The chain combines TRBV27 with TRBJ2-1; 11 bases align to TRBD2. The CDR3 sequence is 14 residues long. Germline lookup yields CDR1 MNHEY and CDR2 SMNVEV (reference sequence). V gave up 5 bases and J gave up 6 bases; unmatched junction bases: 3. This CDR3 is CASSALAGGNEQFF. The CDR3, as DNA: TGTGCCAGCAGTGCCCTAGCGGGGGGCAATGAGCAGTTCTTC.